Below are 17 T cell receptor beta chains sequenced from a single sample in a study of beta chain features in type 1 diabetes. What was sequenced were expressed TCRB transcripts, since all of the isolated RNA had been reverse transcribed. Assay: immunoSEQ multiplex PCR; the TCRdb copy retains only in-frame clones and omits some. The sample contains roughly 450,000 clones, approximately 14% of which appear only once. The sequencing sample was made of naive CD4+ T cells from blood. Receptors originate from a man in his thirties or forties in good health.

This chain uses TRBV5-1 with TRBJ2-1; D gene ambiguous. The CDR3 runs 15 residues. Trimming removed 2 bases from V and 1 base from J, with 10 bases in between. In germline, CDR1 is SGHRS, CDR2 YFSETQ. The CDR3 spells CASSFQLESYNEQFF. The CDR3, as DNA: TGCGCCAGCAGCTTCCAGCTGGAGTCCTACAATGAGCAGTTCTTC.

This clone has only a few counts. The chain combines TRBV7-9 with TRBJ1-4; 12 bases fit TRBD1. The V gene's germline CDR1 is SEHNR and CDR2 FQNEAQ (reference sequence). The CDR3 has 14 residues. The V and J ends lost 4 bases and 8 bases, in that order; junction bases with no gene match: 2. This CDR3 reads CASSSGTGGEKLFF. The DNA for the CDR3 is TGTGCCAGCAGCTCCGGGACAGGGGGCGAAAAACTGTTTTTT.

This clone has just a few counts. V usage is TRBV5-4 and J usage is TRBJ2-3, with D possibly TRBD1 on 7 matching bases. CDR3 length equals 16 residues. Germline V gene data show CDR1 as SGHNT and CDR2 as YYREEE (reference sequence). Trimming pared 3 bases from V and 8 bases from J, leaving 22 bases between. The CDR3 DNA reads TGTGCCAGCAGCTCGGCGGTAGGCCCAGGGGGAGGTACGCAGTATTTT. The encoded protein is CASSSAVGPGGGTQYF.

This chain joins TRBV7-6 and TRBJ1-2; D gene ambiguous. The CDR3 runs to 14 residues. Between the trimmed V and J ends, which lost 5 bases and 4 bases, there was a span of 14 bases. Germline CDR1 SGHVS, CDR2 FNYEAQ. The CDR3 here is CASSPIGRRYGYTF. The CDR3 coding sequence is TGTGCCAGCAGCCCAATCGGACGGCGCTATGGCTACACCTTC.

The V call is TRBV7-6, the J call TRBJ2-3, with 8 nucleotides matching TRBD2. Unmatched junction bases numbered 6, after V lost 1 base and J lost 6 bases. Germline values: CDR1 SGHVS, CDR2 FNYEAQ. The CDR3 sequence is 15 residues long. CDR3: CASSLGTSLGDTQYF. In DNA, the CDR3 is TGTGCCAGCAGCTTAGGGACTAGCCTTGGGGATACGCAGTATTTT.

V is TRBV13 and J is TRBJ2-5; 7 nucleotides line up with TRBD2. The germline CDR1 and CDR2 sequences are PRHDT and FYEKMQ (reference sequence). Trimming cost V 3 bases and J 4 bases; bases outside gene matches: 17. The CDR3 is 18 amino acids. The CDR3 nucleotides read TGTGCCAGCAGCTTGACCCCCTTTTACCGACTAGCCGGAGAGACCCAGTACTTC. Encoded protein: CASSLTPFYRLAGETQYF.

This rearrangement joins TRBV9 to TRBJ2-3; D is unresolved. Looked up from germline, CDR1 is SGDLS and CDR2 is YYNGEE. There are 14 residues in the CDR3. Trimming left V 0 bases short and J 4 bases short, with 9 bases between. The CDR3 spells CASSVDGAPDTQYF. For the CDR3, the DNA is TGTGCCAGCAGCGTAGACGGAGCGCCAGATACGCAGTATTTT. Together with reference TRBV9 and TRBJ2-3, the CDR3 gives the full variable domain: DSGVTQTPKHLITATGQRVTLRCSPRSGDLSVYWYQQSLDQGLQFLIQYYNGEERAKGNILERFSAQQFPDLHSELNLSSLELGDSALYFCASSVDGAPDTQYFGPGTRLTVL.

This chain uses TRBV9 with TRBJ2-5; D possibly corresponds to TRBD2 (5 bases). Germline V gives CDR1 SGDLS, CDR2 YYNGEE. The CDR3 sequence is 13 residues long. Trimming left V 4 bases short and J 1 base short, with 8 bases between. CDR3 in DNA: TGTGCCAGCAGCATCGGGGTCCAAGAGACCCAGTACTTC. It yields the protein CASSIGVQETQYF.

V usage is TRBV15 and J usage is TRBJ2-3, with D unresolved. V gave up 5 bases and J gave up 4 bases, with 16 bases separating them. This CDR3 comprises 15 residues. Germline CDR1 and CDR2: LNHNV and YYDKDF (reference sequence). CDR3 coding DNA: TGTGCCACCAGCTTACGTCCCCTCCCCCCAGATACGCAGTATTTT. It yields the protein CATSLRPLPPDTQYF.

The rearrangement joins TRBV6-6 to TRBJ1-2, with D possibly matching TRBD1 (5 bases). Between the trimmed V and J ends, which lost 4 bases and 5 bases, there was a span of 5 bases. The CDR3 runs to 11 residues. Germline-derived CDR1 and CDR2 are MNHNY and SVGAGI (reference sequence). The DNA for the CDR3 is TGTGCCAGCAGTTGGGGGTATGGCTACACCTTC. Translating it yields CASSWGYGYTF.

The genes are TRBV6-6 and TRBJ2-5; 7 nucleotides match TRBD2. The CDR3 totals 14 residues. J was trimmed by 1 base and V by 5 bases; bases with no gene match: 4. Germline CDR1 is MNHNY and CDR2 is SVGAGI (reference sequence). For the CDR3, the DNA is TGTGCCAGCAGTCGTCTAGCGGCCCAAGAGACCCAGTACTTC. Its protein is CASSRLAAQETQYF.

The chain is built from TRBV9 and TRBJ1-2; 7 bases fit TRBD1. V gave up 3 bases and J gave up 3 bases; unmatched junction bases: 11. Looked up from germline, CDR1 is SGDLS and CDR2 is YYNGEE. CDR3 size: 16 residues. The DNA of the CDR3 is TGTGCCAGCAGCGACGGGACAGCCGAAAGGTACTATGGCTACACCTTC. The encoded protein is CASSDGTAERYYGYTF.

This rearrangement joins TRBV27 to TRBJ2-3; 7 bases are shared with TRBD2. V shed 5 bases and J 1 base; nucleotides not matched to a gene: 6. Germline V lookup: CDR1 MNHEY, CDR2 SMNVEV (reference sequence). This CDR3 spans 15 amino acids. The CDR3, as DNA: TGTGCCAGCAGTCTTCTAGCGGTGGGCACAGATACGCAGTATTTT. This gives the protein CASSLLAVGTDTQYF.

This clone has a handful of counts. The chain couples TRBV7-2 to TRBJ2-7; no clear D. The V end lost 4 bases, the J end lost 3 bases, and 4 bases lay between the germline ends. This CDR3 comprises 11 residues. Germline assignment: CDR1 SGHTA and CDR2 FQGNSA. The CDR3 sequence is CASSSYYEQYF. DNA of the CDR3: TGTGCCAGCAGCTCCTACTACGAGCAGTACTTC. The whole variable domain, filled in from reference TRBV7-2 and TRBJ2-7, reads GAGVSQSPSNKVTEKGKDVELRCDPISGHTALYWYRQSLGQGLEFLIYFQGNSAPDKSGLPSDRFSAERTGGSVSTLTIQRTQQEDSAVYLCASSSYYEQYFGPGTRLTVT.

The CDR3 DNA reads as TGTGCCAGCAGTCAGGACAGGGGGCATTTTAATTCACCCCTCCACTTT. Translated: CASSQDRGHFNSPLHF. This chain connects TRBV5-4 to TRBJ1-6; 11 bases are shared with TRBD1. The length of the CDR3 is 16 residues. Trimming took 5 bases from V and 6 from J; bases not matched to a gene: 7. Germline V CDR1 and CDR2: SGHNT, YYREEE (reference sequence).

The rearrangement links TRBV6-6 to TRBJ2-7, with D perhaps matching TRBD1 or TRBD2 (5 bases each). Deletions cut 6 bases from V and 7 bases from J, with 13 bases between. CDR3 length: 12 amino acids. The germline V gene encodes CDR1 MNHNY and CDR2 SVGAGI (reference sequence). In DNA form, the CDR3 reads TGTGCCAGCAGCCGGGGACCTCGTGAGCAGTACGTC. Its translation: CASSRGPREQYV.

In this sample, this clone turned up a few times. The chain has TRBV28 and TRBJ2-7; 10 positions agree with TRBD1. The germline V gene encodes CDR1 MDHEN and CDR2 SYDVKM. CDR3 length equals 16 residues. V lost 6 bases to trimming and J lost 3 bases; unmatched junction nucleotides: 11. In DNA, the CDR3 is TGTGCCAGCAGGCCCGACAGGGGGCTGTGGGACTACGAGCAGTACTTC. It specifies CASRPDRGLWDYEQYF. The full variable domain, with the rest looked up from reference TRBV28 and TRBJ2-7, is DVKVTQSSRYLVKRTGEKVFLECVQDMDHENMFWYRQDPGLGLRLIYFSYDVKMKEKGDIPEGYSVSREKKERFSLILESASTNQTSMYLCASRPDRGLWDYEQYFGPGTRLTVT.